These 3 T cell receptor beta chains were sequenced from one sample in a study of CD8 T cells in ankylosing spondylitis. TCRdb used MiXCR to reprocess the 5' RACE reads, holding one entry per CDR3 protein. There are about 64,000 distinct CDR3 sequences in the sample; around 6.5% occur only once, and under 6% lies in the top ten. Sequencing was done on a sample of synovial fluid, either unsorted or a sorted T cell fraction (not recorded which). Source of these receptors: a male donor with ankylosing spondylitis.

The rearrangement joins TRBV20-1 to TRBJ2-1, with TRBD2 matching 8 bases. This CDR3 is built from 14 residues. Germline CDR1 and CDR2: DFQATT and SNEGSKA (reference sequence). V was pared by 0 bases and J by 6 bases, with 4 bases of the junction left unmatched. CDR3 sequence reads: CSARDAGGSNEQFF. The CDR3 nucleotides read TGCAGTGCTAGAGATGCGGGAGGATCCAATGAGCAGTTCTTC.

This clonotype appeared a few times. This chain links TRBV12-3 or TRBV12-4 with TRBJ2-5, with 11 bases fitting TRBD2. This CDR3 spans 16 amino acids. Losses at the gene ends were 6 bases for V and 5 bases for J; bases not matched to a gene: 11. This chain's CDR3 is CASSTPGLAGMETQYF. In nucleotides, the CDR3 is TGTGCCAGCAGCACACCCGGACTAGCGGGTATGGAGACCCAGTACTTC.

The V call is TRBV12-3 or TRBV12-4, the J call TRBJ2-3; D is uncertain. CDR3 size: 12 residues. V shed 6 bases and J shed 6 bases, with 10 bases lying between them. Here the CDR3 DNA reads TGTGCCAGCAGCCGTCAGAGGGATACGCAGTATTTT. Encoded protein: CASSRQRDTQYF.